This T cell receptor (beta chain) was sequenced for a study of T cell responses to AZD1222 COVID-19 vaccine. General study findings and limits: Baseline seropositivity occurred in only 5 or 6 AZD1222 recipients. No day 14 peak samples; only post-peak repertoires were characterized. In the spike-specific TCR repertoire, nearly half reportedly target unmutated variant regions.

As concerns this clone: Its target is not known.

Some clones are missing from TCRdb's copy, which holds only in-frame ones; the method was immunoSEQ multiplex PCR. The top ten hold over 10% of the sample, which has about 94,000 clones, roughly 88% seen once. Germline V gene sequence: CDR1 KGHSH, CDR2 LQKENI. The V and J ends lost 7 bases and 6 bases, in that order; junction bases with no gene match: 14. The CDR3 totals 16 residues. The chain uses TRBV18 and TRBJ2-3; 9 nucleotides line up with TRBD2. The receptor was derived from an adult who received the AZD1222 COVID-19 vaccine. The specimen was peripheral blood, collected 28 days after the second AZD1222 dose. CDR3 nucleotide sequence: TGTGCCAGCTTTACCCGAGCTAGCGGGGCCGGGGATACGCAGTATTTT. Translating it yields CASFTRASGAGDTQYF.